Listed below are T cell receptor beta chains from one sample, sequenced in a study of blood T cells in healthy people across ages. TCRdb redid the calling of the 5' RACE reads with MiXCR, one entry per CDR3 protein. Of about 290,000 distinct CDR3 sequences detected, around 29% appear once; the ten largest clones hold 29%. Sequencing was done on a sample of blood. All receptors derive from an older woman in good health. The CDR3 runs from the conserved cysteine through the conserved F or W. The D gene is left open where the match is weak. Rows may omit the clone size; those that give it use once, few, many or a size class.

abundance: .; d_gene: TRBD1; v_gene: TRBV2; j_gene: TRBJ2-3; CDR3aa: CASTGQGLDTDTQYF; CDR3nt: TGTGCCAGCACTGGACAGGGGTTGGACACAGATACGCAGTATTTT
abundance: .; d_gene: .; v_gene: TRBV4-1; j_gene: TRBJ2-7; CDR3aa: CASSQGGSGQYEQYF; CDR3nt: TGCGCCAGCAGCCAAGGCGGGTCAGGGCAGTACGAGCAGTACTTC
abundance: .; d_gene: .; v_gene: TRBV20-1; j_gene: TRBJ2-5; CDR3aa: CSARPAYRQETQYF; CDR3nt: TGCAGTGCTAGGCCCGCATATCGGCAAGAGACCCAGTACTTC
abundance: few; d_gene: .; v_gene: TRBV7-8; j_gene: TRBJ1-1; CDR3aa: CASSLSEGRRSFF; CDR3nt: TGTGCCAGCAGCTTGTCAGAGGGGCGTCGGTCTTTCTTT
abundance: few; d_gene: TRBD1; v_gene: TRBV6-1; j_gene: TRBJ1-5; CDR3aa: CASLPTGGRNQPQHF; CDR3nt: TGTGCCAGTTTACCCACAGGGGGCCGCAATCAGCCCCAGCATTTT
abundance: .; d_gene: TRBD2; v_gene: TRBV4-1; j_gene: TRBJ2-7; CDR3aa: CASSQRGELELREQYF; CDR3nt: TGCGCCAGCAGCCAACGGGGGGAACTTGAGTTACGCGAGCAGTACTTC
abundance: many; d_gene: TRBD1; v_gene: TRBV7-9; j_gene: TRBJ2-7; CDR3aa: CASSPTTGTYEQYF; CDR3nt: TGTGCCAGCAGCCCGACGACAGGGACCTACGAGCAGTACTTC
abundance: .; d_gene: .; v_gene: TRBV20-1; j_gene: TRBJ1-2; CDR3aa: CSAVRPMGYGYTF; CDR3nt: TGCAGTGCCGTAAGACCAATGGGCTATGGCTACACCTTC
abundance: few; d_gene: .; v_gene: TRBV20-1; j_gene: TRBJ2-3; CDR3aa: CSADTQTSSRTTQYF; CDR3nt: TGCAGTGCCGACACCCAGACTAGTTCGAGAACTACGCAGTATTTT
abundance: .; d_gene: TRBD1; v_gene: TRBV11-2; j_gene: TRBJ1-6; CDR3aa: CASSPGTVNSPLHF; CDR3nt: TGTGCCAGCAGCCCCGGGACAGTTAATTCACCCCTCCACTTT
abundance: few; d_gene: .; v_gene: TRBV7-3; j_gene: TRBJ2-7; CDR3aa: CASSLGTGTYEQYF; CDR3nt: TGTGCCAGCAGCTTAGGGACGGGTACCTACGAGCAGTACTTC
abundance: many; d_gene: .; v_gene: TRBV20-1; j_gene: TRBJ2-7; CDR3aa: CSATRTEHPYEQYF; CDR3nt: TGCAGTGCTACCCGGACTGAGCACCCCTACGAGCAGTACTTC
abundance: many; d_gene: TRBD2; v_gene: TRBV28; j_gene: TRBJ2-1; CDR3aa: CASSLGSVGLATYNEQFF; CDR3nt: TGTGCCAGCAGTTTGGGGTCGGTGGGACTAGCCACCTACAATGAGCAGTTCTTC
abundance: .; d_gene: TRBD2; v_gene: TRBV5-1; j_gene: TRBJ2-3; CDR3aa: CASSLAGGRSTDTQYF; CDR3nt: TGCGCCAGCAGCTTGGCCGGCGGGAGGAGCACAGATACGCAGTATTTT
abundance: few; d_gene: TRBD2; v_gene: TRBV12-3/TRBV12-4; j_gene: TRBJ2-3; CDR3aa: CASSLSGRGDTQYF; CDR3nt: TGTGCCAGCAGTTTGAGTGGGAGGGGTGATACGCAGTATTTT
abundance: few; d_gene: .; v_gene: TRBV21-1; j_gene: TRBJ1-5; CDR3aa: CASSVGAEAISNQPQHF; CDR3nt: TGTGCCAGCAGCGTAGGGGCGGAAGCGATTAGCAATCAGCCCCAGCATTTT
abundance: .; d_gene: .; v_gene: TRBV29-1; j_gene: TRBJ2-7; CDR3aa: CSATTGQYPYEQYF; CDR3nt: TGCAGCGCTACCACAGGGCAGTATCCCTACGAGCAGTACTTC
abundance: few; d_gene: .; v_gene: TRBV6-6; j_gene: TRBJ2-1; CDR3aa: CASSYSGLRGVYNKQFF; CDR3nt: TGTGCCAGCAGTTACTCGGGTCTTAGAGGGGTGTACAATAAGCAGTTCTTC
abundance: .; d_gene: .; v_gene: TRBV20-1; j_gene: TRBJ1-1; CDR3aa: CSARVLSRGTGTEAFF; CDR3nt: TGCAGTGCTAGAGTACTTTCAAGAGGGACGGGCACTGAAGCTTTCTTT
abundance: .; d_gene: .; v_gene: TRBV27; j_gene: TRBJ1-2; CDR3aa: CASSPHVGYGYTF; CDR3nt: TGTGCCAGCAGCCCACACGTAGGCTATGGCTACACCTTC
abundance: .; d_gene: TRBD2; v_gene: TRBV5-1; j_gene: TRBJ2-1; CDR3aa: CASSRDSGLAGVNEQFF; CDR3nt: TGCGCCAGCAGCAGAGACTCGGGACTAGCGGGAGTAAATGAGCAGTTCTTC
abundance: .; d_gene: .; v_gene: TRBV20-1; j_gene: TRBJ1-1; CDR3aa: CSARDNPTEAFF; CDR3nt: TGCAGTGCTAGAGATAACCCCACTGAAGCTTTCTTT